The 31 T cell receptor beta chains given below trace back to one sample, sequenced in a study of T-cell memory formation after mild COVID-19. TCRdb re-called the 5' RACE reads through MiXCR, storing one row per CDR3 protein. The data show 350,000 to 400,000 distinct CDR3 sequences, approximately 21% seen once. The sequenced material came from PBMCs or a T cell subset sorted from them (not recorded which). These receptors were taken from an adult woman who had mild COVID-19 (a few samples of this study predate the infection). Cell type and time point are not known.

This clonotype has a handful of counts. This rearrangement joins TRBV7-6 to TRBJ2-3; 8 bases map to TRBD2. This CDR3 comprises 15 residues. CDR1 and CDR2 from the germline V gene are SGHVS and FNYEAQ. The junction had 8 bases not matched to a gene; V was cut back by 5 bases and J by 4 bases. CDR3: CASSPRGGTADTQYF. The CDR3 DNA reads as TGTGCCAGCAGCCCTCGGGGGGGGACCGCAGATACGCAGTATTTT.

This clonotype occurred a few times. This chain links TRBV12-3 or TRBV12-4 with TRBJ2-7; TRBD1 matches 7 bases. The trim removed 3 bases at V and 6 bases at J, leaving 8 bases unmatched. This CDR3 has 14 amino acids. CDR3 sequence reads: CASSFDRAEVEQYF. CDR3 sequence (DNA): TGTGCCAGCAGTTTCGACAGGGCAGAGGTCGAGCAGTACTTC.

Ten or more counts support this clonotype. This chain connects TRBV7-2 to TRBJ2-1; 10 bases align to TRBD1. The CDR3 length is 18 residues. V was clipped by 1 base and J by 2 bases; unmatched bases: 8. Germline V gives CDR1 SGHTA, CDR2 FQGNSA. The CDR3 coding sequence is TGTGCCAGCAGCTTAGATTCGGCGACAGGGGGCGCCTACAATGAGCAGTTCTTC. Its protein product is CASSLDSATGGAYNEQFF. Supplemented by reference TRBV7-2 and TRBJ2-1, the full variable domain reads GAGVSQSPSNKVTEKGKDVELRCDPISGHTALYWYRQSLGQGLEFLIYFQGNSAPDKSGLPSDRFSAERTGGSVSTLTIQRTQQEDSAVYLCASSLDSATGGAYNEQFFGPGTRLTVL.

The chain uses TRBV5-4 and TRBJ2-3, with TRBD1 matching 10 bases. Losses at the gene ends were 4 bases for V and 6 bases for J; bases not matched to a gene: 5. Germline loops: CDR1 SGHNT, CDR2 YYREEE (reference sequence). The CDR3 has 14 amino acids. This chain's CDR3 is CASSRTGGNDTQYF. The CDR3 bases are TGTGCCAGCAGCCGGACAGGGGGTAACGATACGCAGTATTTT. The full variable domain, rest sourced from reference TRBV5-4 and TRBJ2-3, is ETGVTQSPTHLIKTRGQQVTLRCSSQSGHNTVSWYQQALGQGPQFIFQYYREEENGRGNFPPRFSGLQFPNYSSELNVNALELDDSALYLCASSRTGGNDTQYFGPGTRLTVL.

The sample holds a few counts of this clonotype. V and J are TRBV15 and TRBJ2-7; no reliable D call. This CDR3 region has 12 residues. CDR1 and CDR2 from the germline V gene are LNHNV and YYDKDF (reference sequence). V gave up 0 bases and J gave up 10 bases, with 10 bases separating them. In nucleotides, the CDR3 is TGTGCCACCAGCAGAGATGGGTTAGTCCAGTACTTC. It yields the protein CATSRDGLVQYF.

The V and J genes are TRBV7-9 and TRBJ2-3; 9 bases are shared with TRBD2. V lost 1 base, J lost 9 bases, and 2 bases stayed unmatched. The CDR3 loop spans 13 amino acids. Germline-derived CDR1 and CDR2 are SEHNR and FQNEAQ (reference sequence). This CDR3 reads CASSLEGLATQYF. The CDR3 region has the DNA TGTGCCAGCAGCTTAGAGGGACTAGCAACGCAGTATTTT.

The J gene is TRBJ2-2, the V gene TRBV20-1; D unclear. Germline values: CDR1 DFQATT, CDR2 SNEGSKA (reference sequence). The CDR3 spans 12 residues. The germline V and J ends were trimmed by 5 bases and 2 bases, with 6 bases remaining between them. CDR3 nucleotide sequence: TGCAGTGCTGGACCAAACACCGGGGAGCTGTTTTTT. As protein: CSAGPNTGELFF.

CDR3 sequence (DNA): TGTGCCAGCAGCGTTCCCAGGGGATGGACTACGGGAGTCAATGAGCAGTTCTTC. Residues: CASSVPRGWTTGVNEQFF. The chain carries TRBV9 and TRBJ2-1; either TRBD1 or TRBD2 may supply D (6 bases each). The CDR3 runs to 18 residues. The germline gives CDR1 SGDLS, CDR2 YYNGEE. Trimming stripped 2 bases from V and 6 bases from J, with 24 bases between.

This clonotype was picked up a small number of times. The V call is TRBV5-1, the J call TRBJ2-7, with D possibly matching TRBD2 (6 bases). Trimming cost V 4 bases and J 2 bases, with 16 bases left between them. The CDR3 sequence is 15 residues long. Germline assignment: CDR1 SGHRS and CDR2 YFSETQ. CDR3 region: CASSEWGEFPYEQYF. Here the CDR3 DNA reads TGCGCCAGCAGCGAATGGGGGGAGTTCCCCTACGAGCAGTACTTC.

The chain uses TRBV3-1 and TRBJ2-1, with D hard to call. V was clipped by 1 base and J by 2 bases, with 6 bases between them. Germline V lookup: CDR1 LGHDT, CDR2 YNNKEL (reference sequence). CDR3 length: 14 residues. The CDR3: CASSQGTAYNEQFF. The CDR3 DNA reads TGTGCCAGCAGCCAAGGAACAGCCTACAATGAGCAGTTCTTC.

The genes are TRBV5-1 and TRBJ2-5; D perhaps matches TRBD2 (6 bases). This CDR3 region has 16 residues. CDR1 is SGHRS and CDR2 is YFSETQ in the germline V gene. V dropped 0 bases and J dropped 3 bases, with 15 bases sitting between them. The CDR3 region has the DNA TGCGCCAGCAGCTTGGAACGGAGGGGTGGGGAAGAGACCCAGTACTTC. Its protein product is CASSLERRGGEETQYF.

This clonotype was seen only a few times. The chain recombines TRBV12-3 or TRBV12-4 with TRBJ1-5; tentative D call: TRBD1 (6 bases). This CDR3 comprises 14 residues. Trimming took 5 bases from V and 13 from J, leaving 21 bases between them. Here the CDR3 reads CASSPGTLESWQHF. The DNA for the CDR3 is TGTGCCAGCAGTCCCGGGACACTGGAATCATGGCAGCATTTT.

The genes are TRBV2 and TRBJ2-2, with TRBD2 as a possible D gene (6 bases). The V gene lost 6 bases and the J gene lost 1 base, with 12 bases spanning the gap. CDR1 and CDR2 from the germline V gene are SNHLY and FYNNEI. The CDR3 extends over 15 amino acids. The CDR3 DNA follows: TGTGCCAGCAGCCCAAACGGGGGGAACACCGGGGAGCTGTTTTTT. Protein sequence: CASSPNGGNTGELFF.

The chain employs TRBV6-1 and TRBJ1-5, with D perhaps TRBD1 (5 bases). V was trimmed by 7 bases and J by 9 bases, leaving 19 bases between them. The CDR3 totals 14 residues. Germline CDR1 is MNHNS and CDR2 is SASEGT. This CDR3 is CASTSKERGTPQHF. The DNA for the CDR3 is TGTGCCAGCACCTCAAAAGAACGGGGGACGCCCCAGCATTTT.

The chain uses TRBV20-1 and TRBJ2-1; D ambiguous. This CDR3 spans 12 amino acids. Per the germline V gene, CDR1 is DFQATT and CDR2 is SNEGSKA (reference sequence). With 0 bases removed from V and 4 bases from J, the gap between germline ends came to 4 bases. Here the CDR3 reads CSARDKYNEQFF. CDR3 DNA: TGCAGTGCTAGAGATAAATACAATGAGCAGTTCTTC.

This chain links TRBV20-1 with TRBJ1-1; 7 nucleotides align to TRBD1. Germline-derived CDR1 and CDR2 are DFQATT and SNEGSKA (reference sequence). The J segment lost 10 bases and the V segment lost 2 bases, leaving 1 base of the junction unmatched. The CDR3 has 10 amino acids. Here the CDR3 DNA reads TGCAGTGCTAGATACAGGGGAGCTTTCTTT. The encoded protein is CSARYRGAFF.

This clonotype was counted ten times or more. The chain links TRBV24-1 to TRBJ2-7, with 10 bases that match TRBD1. CDR3 length equals 11 residues. The ends lost 12 bases at V and 5 bases at J; junction bases unmatched: 3. The germline gives CDR1 KGHDR, CDR2 SFDVKD. Here the CDR3 reads CASGTGDEQYF. The CDR3 region has the DNA TGTGCCTCGGGGACAGGGGACGAGCAGTACTTC.

The chain uses TRBV24-1 and TRBJ2-1; no clear D. The CDR3 runs 17 residues. Per the germline V gene, CDR1 is KGHDR and CDR2 is SFDVKD. Trimming removed 6 bases from V and 5 bases from J, with 22 bases in between. In DNA, the CDR3 is TGTGCCACCAGTCCGGCCCCTCCCACCACGTTCGACAATGAGCAGTTCTTC. Amino acids: CATSPAPPTTFDNEQFF.

The chain employs TRBV6-5 and TRBJ1-5; D is undetermined. Trimming removed 8 bases from V and 9 bases from J, with 14 bases in between. Germline values: CDR1 MNHEY, CDR2 SVGAGI. The CDR3 length is 12 residues. The CDR3 protein is CASAEGRGPQHF. DNA of the CDR3: TGTGCCAGCGCGGAGGGCCGGGGGCCCCAGCATTTT.

This chain joins TRBV3-1 and TRBJ1-2; no firm D call. This CDR3 is 11 amino acids long. Per the germline V gene, CDR1 is LGHDT and CDR2 is YNNKEL (reference sequence). The V and J ends lost 4 bases and 13 bases respectively, with 13 bases between them. The CDR3 nucleotides are TGTGCCAGCAGCCGTACAGCCGTTTTCACCTTC. Translating it yields CASSRTAVFTF.

Only one count was recorded for this clonotype. The rearrangement uses TRBV6-5 and TRBJ1-6; no reliable D call. Per germline, CDR1 MNHEY and CDR2 SVGAGI. The CDR3 runs 15 residues. The V and J ends lost 0 bases and 14 bases respectively, with 17 bases between them. The CDR3 is CASSYSEGVVESLHF. The CDR3 DNA reads as TGTGCCAGCAGTTACTCGGAGGGAGTGGTAGAGTCCCTCCACTTT.

V is TRBV12-3 or TRBV12-4 and J is TRBJ2-3; D may be TRBD1 or TRBD2 (6 bases each). CDR3 size: 15 residues. The ends were cut back, 6 bases at V and 5 bases at J, with 18 bases in the middle. CDR3 protein: CASSLTGGQGDTQYF. The DNA of the CDR3 is TGTGCCAGCAGCTTAACTGGGGGGCAAGGAGATACGCAGTATTTT.

This clonotype was seen repeatedly, ten times or more. The J gene is TRBJ1-1, the V gene TRBV4-2, with no clear D. Germline-derived CDR1 and CDR2 are LGHNA and YNFKEQ. Deletions cut 0 bases from V and 0 bases from J, with 11 bases between. This CDR3 region has 16 residues. The CDR3 loop is CASSQDNTNLNTEAFF. The CDR3 DNA reads TGTGCCAGCAGCCAAGATAATACGAATTTGAACACTGAAGCTTTCTTT.

This clonotype was observed a handful of times. The rearrangement uses TRBV7-2 and TRBJ1-2, with TRBD1 as a possible D gene (5 bases). CDR3 length: 12 residues. With 5 bases removed from V and 7 bases from J, the gap between germline ends came to 11 bases. The germline gives CDR1 SGHTA, CDR2 FQGNSA. CDR3 sequence reads: CASSPGGGGYTF. Written as DNA, the CDR3 is TGTGCCAGCAGCCCGGGGGGGGGTGGCTACACCTTC.

V usage is TRBV24-1 and J usage is TRBJ2-1; 13 nucleotides agree with TRBD2. Germline V gives CDR1 KGHDR, CDR2 SFDVKD. This CDR3 has 17 residues. The V gene end was trimmed by 2 bases and the J gene end by 8 bases; junction bases not matched to a gene: 8. The CDR3 is CATSDYPGLAGVDEQFF. CDR3 nucleotide sequence: TGTGCCACCAGTGATTACCCCGGACTAGCGGGAGTGGATGAGCAGTTCTTC.

The rearrangement uses TRBV15 and TRBJ2-3; unclear D gene. CDR1 is LNHNV and CDR2 is YYDKDF in the germline V gene (reference sequence). The CDR3 spans 13 residues. V lost 3 bases and J lost 2, with 6 bases in between. CDR3 DNA: TGTGCCACCAGCAGCGAGTACACAGATACGCAGTATTTT. Translating gives CATSSEYTDTQYF.

This clonotype has just a few counts. The rearrangement uses TRBV18 and TRBJ2-7, with TRBD1 matching over 7 bases. From germline, CDR1 is KGHSH and CDR2 LQKENI. The CDR3 extends over 16 amino acids. Losses at the gene ends were 5 bases for V and 2 bases for J; bases not matched to a gene: 12. The CDR3: CASSSAGTAKPYEQYF. CDR3 in DNA: TGTGCCAGCTCATCAGCCGGGACAGCGAAACCCTACGAGCAGTACTTC.

A few counts support this clonotype. The gene calls are TRBV12-3 or TRBV12-4 and TRBJ2-1; D uncertain. Trimming removed 3 bases from V and 5 bases from J, with 8 bases in between. The CDR3 is made up of 13 amino acids. This CDR3 is CASSFVSNNEQFF. The CDR3, as DNA: TGTGCCAGCAGTTTTGTCTCTAACAATGAGCAGTTCTTC.

The CDR3 reads CAWSRGGSFGGYTF. The CDR3 region has the DNA TGTGCCTGGAGCCGGGGAGGGTCGTTCGGTGGCTACACCTTC. The rearrangement links TRBV30 to TRBJ1-2; D unclear. CDR1 and CDR2 (germline): GTSNPN, SVGIG (reference sequence). Trimming took off 3 bases at V and 7 bases at J, with 18 bases between the two ends. This CDR3 comprises 14 residues.

This chain joins TRBV15 and TRBJ2-5; D might be TRBD2 (5 bases). CDR1 LNHNV and CDR2 YYDKDF come from the germline V gene (reference sequence). V was trimmed by 0 bases and J by 5 bases, leaving 19 bases between them. This CDR3 region has 17 residues. Written as DNA, the CDR3 is TGTGCCACCAGCAGAGATCTCCCGGGGAATCTGGGGGAGACCCAGTACTTC. Its translation: CATSRDLPGNLGETQYF. The whole variable domain, filled in from reference TRBV15 and TRBJ2-5, reads DAMVIQNPRYQVTQFGKPVTLSCSQTLNHNVMYWYQQKSSQAPKLLFHYYDKDFNNEADTPDNFQSRRPNTSFCFLDIRSPGLGDTAMYLCATSRDLPGNLGETQYFGPGTRLLVL.

This chain uses TRBV3-1 with TRBJ2-4; D is perhaps TRBD1 or TRBD2 (5 bases each). This CDR3 has 16 amino acids. Looked up from germline, CDR1 is LGHDT and CDR2 is YNNKEL (reference sequence). The V end lost 4 bases, the J end lost 0 bases, and 13 bases lay between the germline ends. The CDR3 sequence: CASSLRDGLAKNIQYF. The CDR3 nucleotides are TGTGCCAGCAGCCTCCGGGACGGACTAGCCAAAAACATTCAGTACTTC. Supplemented by reference TRBV3-1 and TRBJ2-4, the full variable domain reads DTAVSQTPKYLVTQMGNDKSIKCEQNLGHDTMYWYKQDSKKFLKIMFSYNNKELIINETVPNRFSPKSPDKAHLNLHINSLELGDSAVYFCASSLRDGLAKNIQYFGAGTRLSVL.